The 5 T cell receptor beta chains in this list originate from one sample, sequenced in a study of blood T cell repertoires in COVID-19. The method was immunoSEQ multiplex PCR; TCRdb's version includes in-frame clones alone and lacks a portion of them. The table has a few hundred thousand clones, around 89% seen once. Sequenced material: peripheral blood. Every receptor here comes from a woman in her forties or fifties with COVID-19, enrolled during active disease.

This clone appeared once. The CDR3 DNA follows: TGTGCCAGCAGCTTATCCGGAGGCGGATATGAGCAGTTCTTC. It encodes CASSLSGGGYEQFF. This chain uses TRBV11-3 with TRBJ2-1; D may be TRBD2 (5 bases). The V end was cut by 2 bases, the J end by 8 bases, with 13 bases between. Germline CDR1 and CDR2: SGHNT and YENEEA. The CDR3 runs to 14 residues.

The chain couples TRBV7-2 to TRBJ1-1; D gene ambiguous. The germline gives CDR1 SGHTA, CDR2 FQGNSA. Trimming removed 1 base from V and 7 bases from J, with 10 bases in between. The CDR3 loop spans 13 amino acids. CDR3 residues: CASSLEAGFEAFF. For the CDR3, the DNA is TGTGCCAGCAGCTTAGAAGCAGGATTTGAAGCTTTCTTT.

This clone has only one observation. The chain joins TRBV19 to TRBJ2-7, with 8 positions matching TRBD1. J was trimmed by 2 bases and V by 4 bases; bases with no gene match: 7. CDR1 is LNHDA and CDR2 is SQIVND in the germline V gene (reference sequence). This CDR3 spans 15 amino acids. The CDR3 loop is CASSRPGQVTYEQYF. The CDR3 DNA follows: TGTGCCAGTAGTAGACCGGGACAGGTGACCTACGAGCAGTACTTC.

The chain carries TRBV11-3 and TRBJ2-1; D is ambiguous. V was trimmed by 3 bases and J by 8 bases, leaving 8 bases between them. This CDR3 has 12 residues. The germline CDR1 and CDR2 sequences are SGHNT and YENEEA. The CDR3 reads CASSFLADEQFF. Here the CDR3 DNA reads TGTGCCAGCAGCTTTTTGGCGGATGAGCAGTTCTTC. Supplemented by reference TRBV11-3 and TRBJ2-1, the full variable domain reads EAGVVQSPRYKIIEKKQPVAFWCNPISGHNTLYWYLQNLGQGPELLIRYENEEAVDDSQLPKDRFSAERLKGVDSTLKIQPAELGDSAVYLCASSFLADEQFFGPGTRLTVL.

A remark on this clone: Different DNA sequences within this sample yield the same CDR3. The CDR3 is CASSYQGTGELFF. DNA for the CDR3: TGCGCCAGCAGCTACCAGGGCACCGGGGAGCTGTTTTTT. V is TRBV5-1 and J is TRBJ2-2, with a weak D call TRBD1 (5 bases). The V end lost 3 bases, the J end lost 4 bases, and 7 bases lay between the germline ends. Germline-derived CDR1 and CDR2 are SGHRS and YFSETQ. This CDR3 spans 13 amino acids.